This T cell receptor (beta chain) was retrieved from a study of T cell responses to AZD1222 COVID-19 vaccine. About the research overall: Pooling was applied to second doses at about 4 or about 12 weeks.

Germline V CDR1 and CDR2: SNHLY, FYNNEI. CDR3 length: 15 amino acids. V was trimmed by 1 base and J by 6 bases, leaving 15 bases between them. Sequencing was performed with immunoSEQ multiplex PCR; in TCRdb, only in-frame clones are kept and a portion is missing. The sample lists approximately 150,000 clones, 80% to 95% seen once, with under 2.5% in the top ten. As regards this clone: Its antigen remains unidentified.

Broader study findings: Only a handful of AZD1222 recipients were seropositive at baseline. In the spike-specific TCR repertoire, nearly half reportedly target unmutated variant regions. Most donors were white British, females outnumbered males, and clonal diversity was possibly underestimated.

The sequences come from peripheral blood, collected on day 0 of AZD1222 vaccination. The origin of this receptor is an adult in good health. The genes are TRBV2 and TRBJ2-5, with D hard to call. This CDR3 is CASSEEDAVSKTQYF. The CDR3 DNA follows: TGTGCCAGCAGTGAAGAGGATGCCGTCTCCAAGACCCAGTACTTC.